The 2 T cell receptor beta chains given below trace back to one sample, sequenced in a study of T cell clones after liver transplantation. Clones were sequenced by immunoSEQ multiplex PCR, and TCRdb holds only the in-frame ones, with some missing. This table has 20,000 to 30,000 clones, approximately 71% appearing once. The sequences come from CD4+ T cells from blood, collected before liver transplant. The receptors shown here come from a human donor who received a liver transplant.

The rearrangement links TRBV6-5 to TRBJ2-1; D remains ambiguous. The germline V gene has CDR1 MNHEY and CDR2 SVGAGI. The V gene lost 7 bases and the J gene lost 7 bases, with 14 bases spanning the gap. This CDR3 region has 13 residues. Here the CDR3 DNA reads TGTGCCAGCACCTACCGTCAGGTGAATGAGCAGTTCTTC. Translating it yields CASTYRQVNEQFF.

This clone showed up just a few times. The chain links TRBV19 to TRBJ1-6; weak D call: TRBD1 (6 bases). Germline V gene lookup returns CDR1 LNHDA and CDR2 SQIVND (reference sequence). This CDR3 contains 18 residues. V was clipped by 5 bases and J by 5 bases, with 22 bases between them. The CDR3 nucleotides read TGTGCCAGTAGTCCCTTCGGACAGTCCATAACCAATAATTCACCCCTCCACTTT. Translated, it gives CASSPFGQSITNNSPLHF.